This T cell receptor (beta chain) was identified during a study of regulatory T cells in long-lasting Graves disease. As for the study in general: More than 5 years of antithyroid drugs with positive TSH receptor antibodies defined persistent Graves' disease.

Time point meaning: persistent/refractory GD, antithyroid drugs over 5 years with positive TRAb. Extracted RNA from PBMCs served as the source of the TCR library. The CDR3 spans 14 residues. V was clipped by 5 bases and J by 8 bases; unmatched bases: 4. CDR1 and CDR2 (germline): SEHNR, FQNEAQ (reference sequence). Investigators prepared the TCR beta libraries by applying iRepertoire HTBI primers and Arm-PCR of CDR3 regions. TCRdb reanalysed the multiplex PCR reads using MiXCR and keeps one entry per CDR3 protein. The profile shows about 470,000 distinct CDR3 sequences, around 21% of them singletons. Turning to this clonotype: The antigen is unknown.

Study results and caveats: Researchers examined only peripheral blood and not thyroid tissue.

Sample: peripheral blood mononuclear cells (PBMCs), taken when the disease was refractory, from a patient treated with antithyroid drugs. This sequence joins TRBV7-9 and TRBJ2-4; 12 bases line up with TRBD1. This TCR was sampled from a female donor with Graves disease. The CDR3 protein is CASSPGQGADIQYF. Here the CDR3 DNA reads TGTGCCAGCAGCCCGGGACAGGGGGCGGACATTCAGTACTTC.